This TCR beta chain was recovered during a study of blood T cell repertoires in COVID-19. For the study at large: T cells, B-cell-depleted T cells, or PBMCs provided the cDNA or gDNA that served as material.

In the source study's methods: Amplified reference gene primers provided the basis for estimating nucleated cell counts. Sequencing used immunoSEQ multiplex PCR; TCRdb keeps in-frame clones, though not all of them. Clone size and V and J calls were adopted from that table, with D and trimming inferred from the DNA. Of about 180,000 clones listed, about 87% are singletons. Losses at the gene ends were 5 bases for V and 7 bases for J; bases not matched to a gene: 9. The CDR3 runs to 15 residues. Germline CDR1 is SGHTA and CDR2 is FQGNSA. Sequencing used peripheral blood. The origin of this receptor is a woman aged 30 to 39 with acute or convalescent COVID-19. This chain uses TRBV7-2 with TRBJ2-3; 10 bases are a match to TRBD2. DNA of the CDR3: TGTGCCAGCAGCAGTGCTAGCGGGAGAAGGAATACGCAGTATTTT. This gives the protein CASSSASGRRNTQYF.